Presented here are 20 T cell receptor beta chains from one specimen sequenced in a study of post-analysis software for immune sequencing data. Study-level points and caveats: Compared with controls, patients had more of 4 to 6 TRBV segments, including TRBV5-6, TRBV5-1 and TRBV20-1.

Unique molecular identifiers were present in the TCR beta cDNA libraries. TCRdb recomputed calls from the PCR reads with MiXCR, one row per CDR3 protein. In the table there are approximately 570,000 distinct CDR3 sequences, around 47% of which are singletons. Antigen specificity for these receptors is unknown. Sequencing used blood. The receptors here all came from a girl aged 10-17 years with multiple sclerosis.

This clonotype was detected only a few times. The chain combines TRBV20-1 with TRBJ2-7, with D unclear. Trimming pared 6 bases from V and 0 bases from J, leaving 12 bases between. The CDR3 has 13 amino acids. CDR1 DFQATT and CDR2 SNEGSKA come from the germline V gene (reference sequence). CDR3 residues: CSATLRYSYEQYF. Here the CDR3 DNA reads TGCAGTGCCACTTTAAGATACTCCTACGAGCAGTACTTC.

This clonotype showed up just a few times. This sequence joins TRBV6-1 and TRBJ1-2, with D possibly TRBD1 on 5 matching bases. Germline V CDR1 and CDR2: MNHNS, SASEGT. This CDR3 comprises 12 residues. The V and J ends lost 6 bases and 8 bases respectively, with 13 bases between them. CDR3 protein: CASSDQGWGYTF. DNA for the CDR3: TGTGCCAGCAGCGATCAGGGATGGGGCTACACCTTC.

This clonotype was observed a few times. The chain links TRBV5-1 to TRBJ2-5, with D maybe TRBD1 (6 bases). V was shortened by 1 base and J by 4 bases, with 14 bases between the two germline ends. This CDR3 has 15 amino acids. The V gene's germline CDR1 is SGHRS and CDR2 YFSETQ. In DNA form, the CDR3 reads TGCGCCAGCAGCTTGCACAGCAAAGGGGGAGAGACCCAGTACTTC. Translated, it gives CASSLHSKGGETQYF. Looking up the rest from reference TRBV5-1 and TRBJ2-5 gives the full variable domain: KAGVTQTPRYLIKTRGQQVTLSCSPISGHRSVSWYQQTPGQGLQFLFEYFSETQRNKGNFPGRFSGRQFSNSRSEMNVSTLELGDSALYLCASSLHSKGGETQYFGPGTRLLVL.

The V gene is TRBV7-2, the J gene TRBJ2-4; D gene ambiguous. Germline V gene sequence: CDR1 SGHTA, CDR2 FQGNSA. This CDR3 has 14 amino acids. Trimming took off 4 bases at V and 13 bases at J, with 20 bases between the two ends. The CDR3 is CASSSTSYKRTQYF. The CDR3 region has the DNA TGTGCCAGCAGCTCGACTTCTTACAAGAGAACCCAGTACTTC.

As to this clonotype: An end of the junction does not agree with germline; a read error may underlie this. This rearrangement joins TRBV7-6 to TRBJ1-1; maybe TRBD1 (5 bases). Germline values: CDR1 SGHVS, CDR2 FNYEAQ. This CDR3 comprises 14 residues. The CDR3 bases are TGTGCCAGCAGCGCCGGGGGGACGAACGCTGAAGCTTTCTTT. Translating it yields CASSAGGTNAEAFF.

This clonotype came up a few times. V usage is TRBV20-1 and J usage is TRBJ2-3; maybe TRBD2 (5 bases). V shed 2 bases and J shed 6 bases, with 12 bases lying between them. Germline V gives CDR1 DFQATT, CDR2 SNEGSKA (reference sequence). CDR3 size: 13 residues. The chain's CDR3 is CSARRLAADTQYF. The CDR3 region has the DNA TGCAGTGCTAGAAGGCTAGCAGCGGATACGCAGTATTTT.

The chain joins TRBV12-3 or TRBV12-4 to TRBJ2-7; 10 positions agree with TRBD2. With V trimmed by 5 bases and J by 3 bases, 4 bases remained unmatched. This CDR3 has 14 residues. CDR3 protein: CASSHRLAGYEQYF. The DNA of the CDR3 is TGTGCCAGCAGTCACCGACTAGCGGGCTACGAGCAGTACTTC.

The chain recombines TRBV20-1 with TRBJ2-1; 9 nucleotides agree with TRBD2. Germline V CDR1 and CDR2: DFQATT, SNEGSKA (reference sequence). The trim removed 4 bases at V and 1 base at J, leaving 8 bases unmatched. CDR3 length equals 16 residues. The CDR3 spells CSATQVTSGSYNEQFF. The DNA for the CDR3 is TGCAGTGCTACCCAGGTGACTAGCGGATCCTACAATGAGCAGTTCTTC.

The genes are TRBV5-1 and TRBJ2-5; possible D gene TRBD2, 5 bases. This CDR3 spans 12 amino acids. Germline CDR1 and CDR2: SGHRS and YFSETQ. V was cut by 6 bases and J by 7 bases, with 13 bases left in between. CDR3 coding DNA: TGCGCCAGCATCGGACCCGGAGGGACCCAGTACTTC. It translates to CASIGPGGTQYF.

This clonotype was observed a few times. The V and J genes are TRBV20-1 and TRBJ1-2; no reliable D call. CDR1 DFQATT and CDR2 SNEGSKA come from the germline V gene (reference sequence). This CDR3 region has 14 residues. The CDR3 region is CSGLRTDTNYGYTF. In nucleotides, the CDR3 is TGCAGCGGACTGCGTACAGATACTAACTATGGCTACACCTTC.

In this sample, this clonotype turned up many times. The V call is TRBV12-3 or TRBV12-4, the J call TRBJ1-2; 10 bases fit TRBD1. The CDR3 has 15 amino acids. Losses at the gene ends were 4 bases for V and 5 bases for J; bases not matched to a gene: 7. The CDR3 reads CASSSGTGDIYGYTF. For the CDR3, the DNA is TGTGCCAGCAGTTCCGGGACAGGGGATATTTATGGCTACACCTTC.

This clonotype turned up a few times. The CDR3, as DNA: TGTGCCAGCAGCCTAGGATATGCCGGGACTACTAGCTCCTACGAGCAGTACTTC. Protein product: CASSLGYAGTTSSYEQYF. The chain employs TRBV7-2 and TRBJ2-7; TRBD2 aligns across 7 bases. This CDR3 is 18 amino acids long. Germline CDR1 SGHTA, CDR2 FQGNSA. The junction had 16 bases not matched to a gene; V was cut back by 5 bases and J by 0 bases.

CDR3 nucleotides: TGTGCCAGCACTTCTGTGGGACGACGCGAGCAGTACTTC. It encodes CASTSVGRREQYF. The chain combines TRBV6-2 or TRBV6-3 with TRBJ2-4, with D possibly called TRBD1 or TRBD2 (5 bases each). The end of the DNA fits TRBJ2-7 better, so the J call may be wrong. The CDR3 totals 13 residues. Germline-derived CDR1 and CDR2 are MNHEY and SVGEGT.

This clonotype was counted between two and nine times. V usage is TRBV7-8 and J usage is TRBJ1-2, with 8 bases fitting TRBD1. Germline values: CDR1 SGHVS, CDR2 FQNEAQ. V lost 5 bases, J lost 6 bases, and 8 bases stayed unmatched. The CDR3 loop spans 14 amino acids. The CDR3 region has the DNA TGTGCCAGCAGCGTTACCCTGACAGGGGATGGCTACACCTTC. Protein product: CASSVTLTGDGYTF.

Comment on this clonotype: A much larger clone sits a single nucleotide away, making a read error possible. The chain uses TRBV3-1 and TRBJ2-3, with unresolved D. This CDR3 region has 12 residues. Per the germline V gene, CDR1 is LGHDT and CDR2 is YNNKEL (reference sequence). The CDR3 DNA reads TGTGCCGGCAGCCAAGGCAACGGTGAGCAGTATTTT. It yields the protein CAGSQGNGEQYF.

In its sample, this clonotype was seen a few times. The rearrangement uses TRBV7-8 and TRBJ2-7, with D perhaps matching TRBD1 (5 bases). The CDR3 contains 14 residues. Germline V gives CDR1 SGHVS, CDR2 FQNEAQ. Trimming pared 5 bases from V and 1 base from J, leaving 12 bases between. The CDR3 bases are TGTGCCAGCAGCGATAACCCAGGGTCCTACGAGCAGTACTTC. Protein product: CASSDNPGSYEQYF.

The chain combines TRBV5-1 with TRBJ2-1; 10 bases match TRBD2. From germline, CDR1 is SGHRS and CDR2 YFSETQ. The junction had 4 bases not matched to a gene; V was cut back by 4 bases and J by 3 bases. This CDR3 has 15 residues. CDR3 residues: CASSLAGELYNEQFF. The CDR3 bases are TGCGCCAGCAGCCTAGCGGGGGAGCTCTACAATGAGCAGTTCTTC.

This chain uses TRBV7-2 with TRBJ1-1; D call uncertain. Germline CDR1 is SGHTA and CDR2 is FQGNSA. This CDR3 comprises 13 residues. Trimming took off 10 bases at V and 4 bases at J, with 16 bases between the two ends. In DNA form, the CDR3 reads TGTGCCACAGCCCTCGCAGAGGGCACTGAAGCTTTCTTT. Protein sequence: CATALAEGTEAFF.

The chain links TRBV4-1 to TRBJ2-7, with 11 bases aligning to TRBD1. The J call may be wrong; the DNA end is better matched by TRBJ2-5. The CDR3 runs to 19 residues. Germline lookup yields CDR1 MGHRA and CDR2 YSYEKL. The CDR3 bases are TGCGCCAGCAGCCACCTTAATTGGGACAGGGGGGGACCAAAGGGGACCCAGTACTTC. It encodes CASSHLNWDRGGPKGTQYF.

V is TRBV20-1 and J is TRBJ2-5, with unresolved D. CDR3 length equals 13 residues. Germline CDR1 is DFQATT and CDR2 is SNEGSKA (reference sequence). The V and J ends lost 3 bases and 2 bases respectively, with 10 bases between them. The DNA for the CDR3 is TGCAGTGCTAGTCGGCTGCCTCAAGAGACCCAGTACTTC. Translation: CSASRLPQETQYF.